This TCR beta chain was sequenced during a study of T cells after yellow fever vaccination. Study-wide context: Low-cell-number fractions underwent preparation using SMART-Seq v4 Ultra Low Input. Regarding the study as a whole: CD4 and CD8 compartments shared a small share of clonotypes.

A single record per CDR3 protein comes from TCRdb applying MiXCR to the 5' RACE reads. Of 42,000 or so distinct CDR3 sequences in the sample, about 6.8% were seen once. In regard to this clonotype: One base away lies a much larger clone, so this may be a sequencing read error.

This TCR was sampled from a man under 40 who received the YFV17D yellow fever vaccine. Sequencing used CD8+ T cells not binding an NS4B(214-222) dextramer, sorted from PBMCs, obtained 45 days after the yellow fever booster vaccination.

Written as DNA, the CDR3 is TGCAGTGCTAGAGGGGCTATACGTCTAGAGAGCGATGCGCAGTTCTTC. Its protein is CSARGAIRLESDAQFF. The chain is built from TRBV20-1 and TRBJ2-1; no clear D. The CDR3 is made up of 16 amino acids. The germline CDR1 and CDR2 sequences are DFQATT and SNEGSKA (reference sequence). V lost 1 base to trimming and J lost 12 bases, with 25 bases between them.